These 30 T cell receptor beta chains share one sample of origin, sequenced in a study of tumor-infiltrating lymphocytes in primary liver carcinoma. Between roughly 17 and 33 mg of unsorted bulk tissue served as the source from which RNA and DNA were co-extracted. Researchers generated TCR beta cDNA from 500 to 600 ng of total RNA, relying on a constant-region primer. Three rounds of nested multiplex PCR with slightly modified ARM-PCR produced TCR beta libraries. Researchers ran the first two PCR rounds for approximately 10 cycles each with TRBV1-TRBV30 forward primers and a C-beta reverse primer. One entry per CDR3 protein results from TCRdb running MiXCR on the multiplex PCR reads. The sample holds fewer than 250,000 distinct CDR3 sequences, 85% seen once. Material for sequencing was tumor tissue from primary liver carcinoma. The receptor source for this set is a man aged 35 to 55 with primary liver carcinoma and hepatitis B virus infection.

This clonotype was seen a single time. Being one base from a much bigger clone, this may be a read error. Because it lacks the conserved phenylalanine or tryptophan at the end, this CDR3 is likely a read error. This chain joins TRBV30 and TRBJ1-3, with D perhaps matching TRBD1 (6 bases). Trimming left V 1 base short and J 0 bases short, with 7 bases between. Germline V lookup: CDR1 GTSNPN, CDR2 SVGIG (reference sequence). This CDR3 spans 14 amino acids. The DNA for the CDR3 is TGTGCCTGGAGTGAGACAGGCTCTGGAAACACCATATATTGT. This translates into CAWSETGSGNTIYC.

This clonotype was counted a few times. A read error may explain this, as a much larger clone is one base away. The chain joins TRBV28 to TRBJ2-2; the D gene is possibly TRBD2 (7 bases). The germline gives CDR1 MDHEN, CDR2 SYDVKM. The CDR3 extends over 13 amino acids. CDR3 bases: TGTGCCAGCATCAGCGGGGACACCTGGGAGCTGTTTTTT. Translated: CASISGDTWELFF.

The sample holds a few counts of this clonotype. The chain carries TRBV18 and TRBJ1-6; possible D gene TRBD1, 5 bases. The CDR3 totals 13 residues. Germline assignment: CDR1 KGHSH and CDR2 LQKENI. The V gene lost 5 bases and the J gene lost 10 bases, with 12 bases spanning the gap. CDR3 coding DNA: TGTGCCAGCTCAAGAGGGGCCGAATCACCCCTCCACTTT. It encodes CASSRGAESPLHF.

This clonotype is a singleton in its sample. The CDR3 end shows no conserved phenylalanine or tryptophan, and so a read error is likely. The CDR3 is CASSSLAGGANEQFL. The CDR3 DNA follows: TGTGCCAGCAGTTCTCTAGCGGGAGGCGCCAATGAGCAGTTCCTT. This chain joins TRBV11-2 and TRBJ2-1, with 11 bases aligning to TRBD2. J gave up 6 bases and V 6 bases, and 7 bases lay outside the gene matches. This CDR3 has 15 residues. The V gene's germline CDR1 is SGHAT and CDR2 FQNNGV.

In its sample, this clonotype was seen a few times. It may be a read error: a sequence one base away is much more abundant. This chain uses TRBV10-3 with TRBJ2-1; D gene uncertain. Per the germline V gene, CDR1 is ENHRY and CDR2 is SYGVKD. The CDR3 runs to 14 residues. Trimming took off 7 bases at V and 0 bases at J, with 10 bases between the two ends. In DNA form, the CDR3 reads TGTGCCATCACCTTGGACCCCTCCTACAATGAGCAGTTCTTC. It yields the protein CAITLDPSYNEQFF.

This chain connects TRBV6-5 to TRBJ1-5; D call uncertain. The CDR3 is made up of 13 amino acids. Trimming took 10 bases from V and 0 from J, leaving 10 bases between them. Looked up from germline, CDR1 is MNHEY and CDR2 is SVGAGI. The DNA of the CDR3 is TGTGCCAACGGGGAGGGTAGCAATCAGCCCCAGCATTTT. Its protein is CANGEGSNQPQHF.

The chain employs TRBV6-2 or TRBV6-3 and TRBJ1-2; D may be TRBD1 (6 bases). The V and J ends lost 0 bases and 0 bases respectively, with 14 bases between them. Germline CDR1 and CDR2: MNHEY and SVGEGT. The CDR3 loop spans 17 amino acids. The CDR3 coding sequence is TGTGCCAGCAGTTACTCGACACAGGGAACCGCTAACTATGGCTACACCTTC. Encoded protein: CASSYSTQGTANYGYTF.

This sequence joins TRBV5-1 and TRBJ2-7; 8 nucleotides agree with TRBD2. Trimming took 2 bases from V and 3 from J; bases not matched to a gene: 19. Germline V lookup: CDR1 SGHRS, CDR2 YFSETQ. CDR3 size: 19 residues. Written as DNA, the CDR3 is TGCGCCAGCAGCTTAAATCAACGGCGGCTAGCGGGCCTCTGCTACGAGCAGTACTTC. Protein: CASSLNQRRLAGLCYEQYF. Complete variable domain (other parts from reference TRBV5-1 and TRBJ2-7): KAGVTQTPRYLIKTRGQQVTLSCSPISGHRSVSWYQQTPGQGLQFLFEYFSETQRNKGNFPGRFSGRQFSNSRSEMNVSTLELGDSALYLCASSLNQRRLAGLCYEQYFGPGTRLTVT.

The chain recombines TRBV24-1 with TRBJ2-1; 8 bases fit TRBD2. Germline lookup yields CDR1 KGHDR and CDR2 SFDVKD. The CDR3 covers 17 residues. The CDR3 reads CDTSDPSPGRAVNEQFF. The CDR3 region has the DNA TGTGACACTAGTGACCCAAGTCCCGGGAGGGCTGTAAATGAGCAGTTCTTC.

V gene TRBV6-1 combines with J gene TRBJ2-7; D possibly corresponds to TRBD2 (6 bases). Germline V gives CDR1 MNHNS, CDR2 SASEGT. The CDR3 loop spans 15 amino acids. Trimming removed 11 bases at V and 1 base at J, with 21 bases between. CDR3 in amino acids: CAAAPTGGGSYEQYF. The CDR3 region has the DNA TGTGCCGCAGCCCCCACTGGAGGAGGGTCCTACGAGCAGTACTTC.

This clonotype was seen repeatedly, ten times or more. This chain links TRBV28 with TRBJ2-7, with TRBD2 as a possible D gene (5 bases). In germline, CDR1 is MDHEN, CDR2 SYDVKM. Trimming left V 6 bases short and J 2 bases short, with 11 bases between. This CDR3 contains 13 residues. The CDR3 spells CASRELAAYEQYF. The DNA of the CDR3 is TGTGCCAGCAGGGAGCTAGCCGCCTACGAGCAGTACTTC. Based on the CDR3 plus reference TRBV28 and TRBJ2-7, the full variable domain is DVKVTQSSRYLVKRTGEKVFLECVQDMDHENMFWYRQDPGLGLRLIYFSYDVKMKEKGDIPEGYSVSREKKERFSLILESASTNQTSMYLCASRELAAYEQYFGPGTRLTVT.

The CDR3 bases are TGTGCCAGCAGCCTAAGCACCTCAGATACGCAGTATTTT. Its translation: CASSLSTSDTQYF. The chain has TRBV14 and TRBJ2-3; D ambiguous. V was trimmed by 4 bases and J by 4 bases, leaving 9 bases between them. This CDR3 comprises 13 residues. Germline CDR1 is SGHDN and CDR2 is FVKESK.

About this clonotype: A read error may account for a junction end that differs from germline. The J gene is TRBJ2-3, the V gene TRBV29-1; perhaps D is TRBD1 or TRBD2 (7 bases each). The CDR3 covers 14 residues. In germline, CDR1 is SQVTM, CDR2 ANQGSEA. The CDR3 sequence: CSVPGGQQRDTQYF. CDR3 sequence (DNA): TGCAGCGTTCCGGGGGGACAGCAACGAGATACGCAGTATTTC.

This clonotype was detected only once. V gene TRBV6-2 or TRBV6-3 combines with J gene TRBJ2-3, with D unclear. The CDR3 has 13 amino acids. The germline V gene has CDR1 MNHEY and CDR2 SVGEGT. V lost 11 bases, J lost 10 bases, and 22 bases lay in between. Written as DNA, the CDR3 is TGTGCCGGTTCCGCTGGGAATAGAACCCCGCAGTATTTT. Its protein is CAGSAGNRTPQYF.

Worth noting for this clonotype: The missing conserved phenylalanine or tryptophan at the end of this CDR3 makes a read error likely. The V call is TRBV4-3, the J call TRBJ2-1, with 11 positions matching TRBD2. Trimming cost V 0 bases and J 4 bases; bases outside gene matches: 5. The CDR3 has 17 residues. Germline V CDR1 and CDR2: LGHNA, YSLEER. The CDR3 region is CASSQDLAGGPYNEQFY. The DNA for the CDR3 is TGCGCCAGCAGCCAAGACTTAGCGGGAGGGCCGTACAATGAGCAGTTCTAC.

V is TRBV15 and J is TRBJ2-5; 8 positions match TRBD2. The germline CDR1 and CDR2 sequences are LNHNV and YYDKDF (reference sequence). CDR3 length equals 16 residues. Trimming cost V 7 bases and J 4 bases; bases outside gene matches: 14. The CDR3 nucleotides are TGTGCCACCATCACCTATAGCGGGGTGGAGGGAGAGACCCAGTACTTC. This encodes CATITYSGVEGETQYF.

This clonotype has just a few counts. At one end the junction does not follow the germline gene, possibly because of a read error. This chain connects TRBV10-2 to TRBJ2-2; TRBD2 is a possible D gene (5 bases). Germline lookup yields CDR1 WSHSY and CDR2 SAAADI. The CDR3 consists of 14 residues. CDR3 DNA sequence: TGTGTCAGCAGTGGACGAAGAGGGAGTGGGGAGCTGTTTTTT. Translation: CVSSGRRGSGELFF.

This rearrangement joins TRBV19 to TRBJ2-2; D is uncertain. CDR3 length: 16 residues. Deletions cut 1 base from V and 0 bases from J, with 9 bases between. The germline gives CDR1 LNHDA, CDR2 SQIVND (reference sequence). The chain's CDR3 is CASSIGGYSNTGELFF. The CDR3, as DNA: TGTGCCAGTAGTATAGGAGGATACTCGAACACCGGGGAGCTGTTTTTT.

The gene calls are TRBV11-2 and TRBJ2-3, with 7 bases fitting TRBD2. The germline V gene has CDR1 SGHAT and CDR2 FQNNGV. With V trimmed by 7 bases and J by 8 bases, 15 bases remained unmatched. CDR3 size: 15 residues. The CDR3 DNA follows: TGTGCCAGCACCTTTAGGGAGGGAAAAAAGGCTACGCAGTATTTT. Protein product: CASTFREGKKATQYF. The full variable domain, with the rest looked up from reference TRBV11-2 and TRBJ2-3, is EAGVAQSPRYKIIEKRQSVAFWCNPISGHATLYWYQQILGQGPKLLIQFQNNGVVDDSQLPKDRFSAERLKGVDSTLKIQPAKLEDSAVYLCASTFREGKKATQYFGPGTRLTVL.

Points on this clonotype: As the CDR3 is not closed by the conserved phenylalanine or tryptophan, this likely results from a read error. The CDR3 loop reads CASSYELPHEQYL. The CDR3 region has the DNA TGTGCCAGCAGTTACGAGCTACCCCACGAGCAGTACCTC. The chain has TRBV6-2 or TRBV6-3 and TRBJ2-7; D call uncertain. The V end was cut by 2 bases, the J end by 5 bases, with 10 bases between. Germline CDR1 MNHEY, CDR2 SVGEGT. There are 13 residues in the CDR3.

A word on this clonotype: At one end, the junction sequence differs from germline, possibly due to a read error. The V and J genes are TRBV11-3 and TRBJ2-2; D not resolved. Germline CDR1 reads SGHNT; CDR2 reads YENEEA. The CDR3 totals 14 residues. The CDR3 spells CASSLKAHTWELFF. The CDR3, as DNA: TGTGCCAGCAGCTTAAAGGCGCACACCTGGGAGCTGTTTTTT.

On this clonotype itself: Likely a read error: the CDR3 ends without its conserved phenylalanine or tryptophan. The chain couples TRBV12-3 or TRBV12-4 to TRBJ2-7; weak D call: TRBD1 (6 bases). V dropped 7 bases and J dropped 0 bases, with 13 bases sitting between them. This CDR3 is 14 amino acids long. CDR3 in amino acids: CASTPRQVSYEQYI. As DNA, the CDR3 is TGTGCCAGCACTCCCAGACAGGTCTCCTACGAGCAGTACATC.

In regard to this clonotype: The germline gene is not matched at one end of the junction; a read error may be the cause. CDR3 DNA: TGCATCGTTGGGACTAGCGGGGCGAACACCGGGGAGCTGTTCTTT. Its translation: CIVGTSGANTGELFF. The chain joins TRBV29-1 to TRBJ2-2, with 13 bases lining up with TRBD2. The CDR3 runs 15 residues. CDR1 and CDR2 from the germline V gene are SQVTM and ANQGSEA.

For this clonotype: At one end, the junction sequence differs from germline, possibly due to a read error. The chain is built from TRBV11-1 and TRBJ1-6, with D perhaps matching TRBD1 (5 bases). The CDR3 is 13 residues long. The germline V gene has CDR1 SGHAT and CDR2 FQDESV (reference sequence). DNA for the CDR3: TGTGCCAGCAGCCGGACACTAGTATCACCCCTCCTCTTT. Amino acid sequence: CASSRTLVSPLLF.

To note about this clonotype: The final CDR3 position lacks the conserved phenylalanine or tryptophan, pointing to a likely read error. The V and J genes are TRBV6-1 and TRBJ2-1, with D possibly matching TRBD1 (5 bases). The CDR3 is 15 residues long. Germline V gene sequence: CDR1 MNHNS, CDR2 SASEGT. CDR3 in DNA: TGTACCAGCAGCGTGACAGAGAGCTCCTACAATGAGCAGTTCTTA. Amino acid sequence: CTSSVTESSYNEQFL.

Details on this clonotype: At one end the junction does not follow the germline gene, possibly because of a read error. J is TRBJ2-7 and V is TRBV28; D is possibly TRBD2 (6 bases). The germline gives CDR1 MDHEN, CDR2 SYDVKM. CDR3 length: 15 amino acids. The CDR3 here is CVSSLWGGNMVEQYF. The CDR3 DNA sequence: TGTGTCAGCAGTTTATGGGGCGGGAATATGGTCGAGCAGTACTTC.

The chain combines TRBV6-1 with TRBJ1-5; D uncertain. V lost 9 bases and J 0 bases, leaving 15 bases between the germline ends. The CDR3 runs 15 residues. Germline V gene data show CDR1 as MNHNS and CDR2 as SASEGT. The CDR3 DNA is TGTGCCAGTAATCGGGAGCCCAATAGCAATCAGCCCCAGCATTTT. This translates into CASNREPNSNQPQHF.

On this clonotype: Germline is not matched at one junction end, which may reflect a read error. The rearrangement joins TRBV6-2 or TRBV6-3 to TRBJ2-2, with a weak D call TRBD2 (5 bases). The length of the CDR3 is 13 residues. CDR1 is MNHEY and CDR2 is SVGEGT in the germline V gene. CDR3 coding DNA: TGTGCCAGCAGCTGGATTAGAACCGGGGTGCTGTTTTTT. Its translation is CASSWIRTGVLFF.

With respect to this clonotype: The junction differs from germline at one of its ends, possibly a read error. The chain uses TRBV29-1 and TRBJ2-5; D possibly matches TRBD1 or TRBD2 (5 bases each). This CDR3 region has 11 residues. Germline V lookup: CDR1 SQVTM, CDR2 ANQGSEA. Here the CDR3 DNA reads TGCGGGGGAAGTGCATGGGGGACCCGGTACTTC. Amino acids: CGGSAWGTRYF. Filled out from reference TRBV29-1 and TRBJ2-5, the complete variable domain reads SAVISQKPSRDICQRGTSLTIQCQVDSQVTMMFWYRQQPGQSLTLIATANQGSEATYESGFVIDKFPISRPNLTFSTLTVSNMSPEDSSIYLCGGSAWGTRYFGPGTRLLVL.

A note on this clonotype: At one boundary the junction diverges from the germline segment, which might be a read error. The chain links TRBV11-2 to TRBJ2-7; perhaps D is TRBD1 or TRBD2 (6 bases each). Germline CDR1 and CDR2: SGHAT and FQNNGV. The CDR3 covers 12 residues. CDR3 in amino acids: CASTPGGYGQYF. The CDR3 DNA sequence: TGTGCTAGCACTCCCGGGGGCTACGGGCAGTACTTC.